Listed here are 32 T cell receptor beta chains from one sample, sequenced in a study of T-cell reconstitution after alpha-beta-depleted transplantation in children. Library preparation (for TCRbeta) was performed with unique molecular identifiers. TCRdb used MiXCR to reprocess the PCR reads, holding one entry per CDR3 protein. The repertoire has 800,000 to 1,000,000 distinct CDR3 sequences, about 29% of them found once; the top ten carry roughly 28%. This specimen consisted of PBMCs, mostly from graft donor cells, obtained 360 days after TCRalphabeta/CD19-depleted stem cell transplant. The receptors here all came from a boy under two years old who had a stem cell transplant for SCID, so the T cells may come from the graft donor.

The rearrangement joins TRBV5-1 to TRBJ1-2, with D unresolved. This CDR3 region has 14 residues. V was trimmed by 0 bases and J by 4 bases, leaving 10 bases between them. CDR1 is SGHRS, CDR2 YFSETQ, per germline. Written as DNA, the CDR3 is TGCGCCAGCAGCTTGGGCACGGTCCCCTATGGCTACACCTTC. Translating gives CASSLGTVPYGYTF.

The chain links TRBV2 to TRBJ2-3; D not resolved. Germline loops: CDR1 SNHLY, CDR2 FYNNEI. V gave up 8 bases and J gave up 4 bases, with 10 bases separating them. CDR3 length equals 12 residues. The DNA for the CDR3 is TGTGCCAGCCGCCGAGACGCAGATACGCAGTATTTT. It encodes CASRRDADTQYF.

The chain has TRBV5-6 and TRBJ2-1; D is perhaps TRBD2 (6 bases). The CDR3 contains 13 residues. The V end lost 3 bases, the J end lost 7 bases, and 11 bases lay between the germline ends. Germline CDR1 reads SGHDT; CDR2 reads YYEEEE. CDR3 protein: CASSSGASNEQFF. Written as DNA, the CDR3 is TGTGCCAGCAGCTCGGGAGCCAGTAATGAGCAGTTCTTC. Supplemented by reference TRBV5-6 and TRBJ2-1, the full variable domain reads DAGVTQSPTHLIKTRGQQVTLRCSPKSGHDTVSWYQQALGQGPQFIFQYYEEEERQRGNFPDRFSGHQFPNYSSELNVNALLLGDSALYLCASSSGASNEQFFGPGTRLTVL.

The genes are TRBV2 and TRBJ2-3, with 16 bases aligning to TRBD2. V shed 2 bases and J 3 bases; nucleotides not matched to a gene: 8. The germline V gene has CDR1 SNHLY and CDR2 FYNNEI. The CDR3 covers 19 residues. The CDR3 loop reads CASSELGTSGGAETDTQYF. CDR3 nucleotides: TGTGCCAGCAGTGAATTGGGGACTAGCGGGGGGGCCGAGACAGATACGCAGTATTTT.

V and J are TRBV6-5 and TRBJ2-1; D not certain. Germline assignment: CDR1 MNHEY and CDR2 SVGAGI. This CDR3 has 11 residues. The V gene lost 6 bases and the J gene lost 8 bases, with 8 bases spanning the gap. CDR3 protein: CASRGPHEQFF. DNA for the CDR3: TGTGCCAGCAGAGGGCCCCATGAGCAGTTCTTC.

There are a few counts of this clonotype. The chain has TRBV20-1 and TRBJ1-1, with TRBD1 matching 7 bases. The CDR3 is 15 amino acids. The germline V gene encodes CDR1 DFQATT and CDR2 SNEGSKA (reference sequence). The V and J ends lost 3 bases and 8 bases, in that order; junction bases with no gene match: 15. CDR3 sequence (DNA): TGCAGTGCTAGCGGACAGGAGGTTTGGGCAGGGGAAGCTTTCTTT. It yields the protein CSASGQEVWAGEAFF.

J is TRBJ2-7 and V is TRBV10-3, with 9 bases aligning to TRBD2. V lost 8 bases to trimming and J lost 2 bases; unmatched junction nucleotides: 10. In germline, CDR1 is ENHRY, CDR2 SYGVKD. This CDR3 has 15 residues. CDR3 sequence: CAIGGPSGATYEQYF. The DNA for the CDR3 is TGTGCCATCGGGGGTCCTAGCGGGGCGACCTACGAGCAGTACTTC.

This clonotype was seen a handful of times. V usage is TRBV4-1 and J usage is TRBJ2-2; no definite D call. Germline CDR1 MGHRA, CDR2 YSYEKL. Trimming removed 1 base from V and 1 base from J, with 10 bases in between. The CDR3 is 16 residues long. CDR3 protein: CASSQGALWNTGELFF. CDR3 in DNA: TGCGCCAGCAGCCAAGGCGCCTTGTGGAACACCGGGGAGCTGTTTTTT.

J is TRBJ2-2 and V is TRBV20-1, with TRBD1 matching 11 bases. The CDR3 covers 16 residues. The germline V gene encodes CDR1 DFQATT and CDR2 SNEGSKA (reference sequence). J lost 6 bases, V lost 6 bases, and 12 bases had no gene match. The CDR3, as DNA: TGCAGTGCGGCGGGACAGGGGGTCGGAACGGCCGGGGAGCTGTTTTTT. This translates into CSAAGQGVGTAGELFF.

A few counts support this clonotype. The CDR3, as DNA: TGCAGCGTTGCGCTCAACAGAGGAGACTACACCTTC. It is translated as CSVALNRGDYTF. The V gene is TRBV29-1, the J gene TRBJ1-2; D not resolved. The length of the CDR3 is 12 residues. In germline, CDR1 is SQVTM, CDR2 ANQGSEA. V was shortened by 4 bases and J by 10 bases, with 16 bases between the two germline ends.

The chain uses TRBV27 and TRBJ2-3, with D hard to call. Trimming pared 3 bases from V and 5 bases from J, leaving 12 bases between. CDR1 is MNHEY, CDR2 SMNVEV, per germline (reference sequence). This CDR3 is built from 14 residues. CDR3 coding DNA: TGTGCCAGCAGTTTCATCGGGTACCGAGATACGCAGTATTTT. Its translation: CASSFIGYRDTQYF.

The chain recombines TRBV5-1 with TRBJ2-7; D may correspond to TRBD1 or TRBD2 (6 bases each). There are 13 residues in the CDR3. Germline V gene sequence: CDR1 SGHRS, CDR2 YFSETQ. Trimming pared 6 bases from V and 3 bases from J, leaving 13 bases between. CDR3 region: CASKGGNFYEQYF. CDR3 sequence (DNA): TGCGCCAGCAAGGGGGGAAATTTCTACGAGCAGTACTTC.

The CDR3 nucleotides read TGTGCCAGCAGCCACGGGGCAGAGAGTCTTCCGAACACCGGGGAGCTGTTTTTT. Translation: CASSHGAESLPNTGELFF. J is TRBJ2-2 and V is TRBV7-9, with D perhaps assigned TRBD1 or TRBD2 (5 bases each). Germline V gene lookup returns CDR1 SEHNR and CDR2 FQNEAQ (reference sequence). Between the trimmed V and J ends, which lost 5 bases and 0 bases, there was a span of 19 bases. This CDR3 has 18 amino acids.

This clonotype was counted a few times. The chain combines TRBV12-3 or TRBV12-4 with TRBJ1-2, with D uncertain. The V and J ends lost 4 bases and 3 bases respectively, with 9 bases between them. The CDR3 contains 13 residues. CDR3 in amino acids: CASSYREDYGYTF. CDR3 nucleotides: TGTGCCAGCAGTTATCGAGAAGACTATGGCTACACCTTC.

The table lists this clonotype with a count of one. A clone one base away is much larger, so this may be a read error. This chain joins TRBV11-1 and TRBJ1-1, with TRBD1 identical over 7 bases. This CDR3 has 17 residues. After removal of 1 base from V and 1 base from J, the junction contained 9 bases not matched to a gene. Germline V gene data show CDR1 as SGHAT and CDR2 as FQDESV (reference sequence). The CDR3 here is CASSLVGTGTANTEAFF. The CDR3 region has the DNA TGTGCCAGCAGCTTAGTGGGCACCGGGACAGCGAACACTGAAGCTTTCTTT.

This clonotype was counted between two and nine times. V gene TRBV7-9 combines with J gene TRBJ2-5; TRBD1 matches at 8 bases. This CDR3 contains 14 residues. The V and J ends lost 5 bases and 4 bases, in that order; junction bases with no gene match: 6. Germline CDR1 SEHNR, CDR2 FQNEAQ (reference sequence). CDR3 sequence reads: CASSHGQGRETQYF. For the CDR3, the DNA is TGTGCCAGCAGCCATGGACAGGGAAGAGAGACCCAGTACTTC. Together with reference TRBV7-9 and TRBJ2-5, the CDR3 gives the full variable domain: DTGVSQNPRHKITKRGQNVTFRCDPISEHNRLYWYRQTLGQGPEFLTYFQNEAQLEKSRLLSDRFSAERPKGSFSTLEIQRTEQGDSAMYLCASSHGQGRETQYFGPGTRLLVL.

As to this clonotype: Since a much larger clone is just one base distant, this may be a read error. This chain uses TRBV5-1 with TRBJ2-7; 9 bases align to TRBD1. The V gene's germline CDR1 is SGHRS and CDR2 YFSETQ. V shed 2 bases and J 0 bases; nucleotides not matched to a gene: 3. This CDR3 region has 15 residues. The CDR3 coding sequence is TGCGCCAGCAGCTTCGGGACAGGGAACTCCTACGAGCAGTACTTC. Amino acid sequence: CASSFGTGNSYEQYF.

J is TRBJ2-7 and V is TRBV18; D might be TRBD1 or TRBD2, each matching 5 bases. The CDR3 contains 14 residues. V was clipped by 0 bases and J by 5 bases, with 11 bases between them. Germline-derived CDR1 and CDR2 are KGHSH and LQKENI. The CDR3 nucleotides are TGTGCCAGCTCACCACCACCCAGAGGGGACGAGCAGTACTTC. Translation gives CASSPPPRGDEQYF.

This chain links TRBV27 with TRBJ2-6; weak D call: TRBD1 (6 bases). V was cut by 6 bases and J by 3 bases, with 21 bases left in between. The CDR3 runs to 18 residues. CDR1 is MNHEY, CDR2 SMNVEV, per germline (reference sequence). DNA of the CDR3: TGTGCCAGCAGAGGCAGGGGAGTTCTGGATGTTGGGGCCAACGTCCTGACTTTC. Residues: CASRGRGVLDVGANVLTF.

The chain recombines TRBV7-2 with TRBJ2-3; 13 nucleotides line up with TRBD2. The CDR3 consists of 17 residues. Losses at the gene ends were 6 bases for V and 3 bases for J; bases not matched to a gene: 9. Germline CDR1 is SGHTA and CDR2 is FQGNSA. In nucleotides, the CDR3 is TGTGCCAGCAGTTCCCCACAGACTAGCGGGAGGACAGATACGCAGTATTTT. Its translation: CASSSPQTSGRTDTQYF.

This clonotype was observed a few times. V usage is TRBV20-1 and J usage is TRBJ1-2, with TRBD1 matching 10 bases. V trimming: 6 bases; J trimming: 5 bases; junction bases outside the gene matches: 6. The germline V gene has CDR1 DFQATT and CDR2 SNEGSKA (reference sequence). This CDR3 comprises 13 residues. The CDR3 loop reads CSALPGQGYGYTF. The CDR3 coding sequence is TGCAGTGCCTTACCGGGACAGGGGTATGGCTACACCTTC.

The chain carries TRBV2 and TRBJ2-1, with a possible D match to TRBD2 (6 bases). The CDR3 runs 14 residues. CDR1 is SNHLY and CDR2 is FYNNEI in the germline V gene. Trimming shortened V by 0 bases and J by 10 bases, and 13 bases separated the two germline ends. CDR3 in DNA: TGTGCCAGCAGTGAAGCGGGCGGGGCAGAGGAGCAGTTCTTC. Translated: CASSEAGGAEEQFF.

This clonotype has more than one count but fewer than ten. The chain employs TRBV29-1 and TRBJ2-5; 9 bases are a match to TRBD1. The trim removed 0 bases at V and 10 bases at J, leaving 9 bases unmatched. Germline V gene sequence: CDR1 SQVTM, CDR2 ANQGSEA. The CDR3 length is 14 residues. CDR3 coding DNA: TGCAGCGTTGAAGAACCGGGACAGGGTTCCGGCCAGTACTTC. Protein product: CSVEEPGQGSGQYF.

The chain employs TRBV12-3 or TRBV12-4 and TRBJ2-1; 8 bases agree with TRBD2. Trimming removed 5 bases from V and 0 bases from J; junction bases left unmatched: 6. The CDR3 length is 16 residues. In nucleotides, the CDR3 is TGTGCCAGCAGTCCAATCGGGACTAGCTCCTACAATGAGCAGTTCTTC. Translating it yields CASSPIGTSSYNEQFF.

V gene TRBV29-1 combines with J gene TRBJ2-3, with 11 bases identical to TRBD2. Trimming cost V 5 bases and J 0 bases; bases outside gene matches: 4. From germline, CDR1 is SQVTM and CDR2 ANQGSEA. The CDR3 sequence is 15 residues long. The CDR3 bases are TGCAGCGTTACCCGGACTAGCGGGAGCACAGATACGCAGTATTTT. Translated: CSVTRTSGSTDTQYF.

This sequence joins TRBV12-3 or TRBV12-4 and TRBJ2-3; 10 nucleotides align to TRBD1. V lost 6 bases to trimming and J lost 3 bases; unmatched junction nucleotides: 6. The CDR3 is made up of 15 amino acids. The CDR3 region has the DNA TGTGCCAGCAGGCCTCGGGACAGGGGAACAGATACGCAGTATTTT. Translated, it gives CASRPRDRGTDTQYF.

The chain links TRBV6-1 to TRBJ2-1; 7 positions match TRBD2. Germline values: CDR1 MNHNS, CDR2 SASEGT. The CDR3 spans 15 residues. Germline trimming cut 5 bases from V and 4 bases from J; bases unmatched to any gene: 8. CDR3 loop: CASSPKTSLYNEQFF. CDR3 bases: TGTGCCAGCAGTCCCAAGACTAGCTTGTACAATGAGCAGTTCTTC.

The chain recombines TRBV3-1 with TRBJ2-1; possibly TRBD1 for D (5 bases). Trimming pared 1 base from V and 15 bases from J, leaving 22 bases between. CDR1 LGHDT and CDR2 YNNKEL come from the germline V gene (reference sequence). The length of the CDR3 is 15 residues. The CDR3 nucleotides are TGTGCCAGCAGCCAAGGCCGGACAAGGGCCGTCCGTCCGTTCTTC. Translating it yields CASSQGRTRAVRPFF.

The chain links TRBV29-1 to TRBJ2-3; 14 nucleotides match TRBD2. Germline values: CDR1 SQVTM, CDR2 ANQGSEA. Germline trimming cut 4 bases from V and 6 bases from J; bases unmatched to any gene: 21. The CDR3 is made up of 20 amino acids. The CDR3 region has the DNA TGCAGCGTTGGGGGCTCGGGATCGGGACTAGCGGGGGTATGGGGTGATACGCAGTATTTT. It codes for CSVGGSGSGLAGVWGDTQYF.

This chain links TRBV20-1 with TRBJ1-2; D ambiguous. Between the trimmed V and J ends, which lost 6 bases and 4 bases, there was a span of 9 bases. Germline-derived CDR1 and CDR2 are DFQATT and SNEGSKA (reference sequence). The CDR3 contains 11 residues. The CDR3, as DNA: TGCAGTGCCAACCTCGGCTATGGCTACACCTTC. Amino acid sequence: CSANLGYGYTF.

This clonotype was picked up a small number of times. The CDR3: CSARAPMRPGAYNEQFF. CDR3 DNA sequence: TGCAGTGCTAGAGCCCCCATGCGCCCCGGGGCCTACAATGAGCAGTTCTTC. The chain carries TRBV20-1 and TRBJ2-1; D perhaps matches TRBD2 (5 bases). CDR3 size: 17 residues. Germline V gene lookup returns CDR1 DFQATT and CDR2 SNEGSKA (reference sequence). Trimming stripped 1 base from V and 2 bases from J, with 18 bases between.

V and J are TRBV5-1 and TRBJ2-7; D unclear. This CDR3 has 13 residues. V was clipped by 5 bases and J by 1 base, with 10 bases between them. Per the germline V gene, CDR1 is SGHRS and CDR2 is YFSETQ. CDR3 sequence: CASSIRRSYEQYF. The DNA for the CDR3 is TGCGCCAGCAGTATAAGGCGTTCCTACGAGCAGTACTTC.